This record concerns one TCR beta chain sequence. Its antigen is not known. This entry is derived from a study of post-analysis software for immune sequencing data. TCR beta cDNA libraries had unique molecular identifiers. TCRdb recomputed calls from the PCR reads with MiXCR, one row per CDR3 protein. The sample yields roughly 620,000 distinct CDR3 sequences, roughly 45% seen once. Regarding the study as a whole: The study found TRBV5-6, TRBV5-1 and TRBV20-1 among 4 or 5 TRBV segments more frequent in patients than controls. Co-batched samples clustered tightly together by F measure.

The CDR3 extends over 16 amino acids. Trimming removed 6 bases from V and 1 base from J; junction bases left unmatched: 4. Germline V lookup: CDR1 MNHEY, CDR2 SVGAGI. Sequenced input: blood. The sequence was obtained from a girl aged 5 to 17 with multiple sclerosis. The rearrangement uses TRBV6-5 and TRBJ2-3, with TRBD2 identical over 13 bases. CDR3 protein: CASSGTSGARTDTQYF. CDR3 bases: TGTGCCAGCAGCGGGACTAGCGGGGCCCGCACAGATACGCAGTATTTT.